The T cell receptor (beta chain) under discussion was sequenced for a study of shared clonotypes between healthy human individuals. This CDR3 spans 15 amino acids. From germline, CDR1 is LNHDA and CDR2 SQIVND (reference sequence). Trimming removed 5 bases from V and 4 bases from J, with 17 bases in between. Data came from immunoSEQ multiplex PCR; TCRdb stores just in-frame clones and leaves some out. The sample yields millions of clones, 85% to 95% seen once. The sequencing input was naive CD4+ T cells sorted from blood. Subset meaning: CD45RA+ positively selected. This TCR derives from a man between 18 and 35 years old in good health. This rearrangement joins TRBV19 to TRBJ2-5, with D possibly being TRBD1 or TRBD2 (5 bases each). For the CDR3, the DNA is TGTGCCAGTAGTCCAACCGGGACCCAGGCAGAGACCCAGTACTTC. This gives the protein CASSPTGTQAETQYF.